The 23 T cell receptor beta chains below all came from one sample that was sequenced in a study of patients and donors after allogeneic stem cell transplantation (dated by TCRdb to 2019 to 2021). Libraries came from RT-PCR. Sequencing relied on a NextSeq 550. The public reads were reanalyzed by TCRdb: fastp trimming at Q25, MiXCR alignment, in-frame beta chains only. Entries are consolidated by CDR3 protein sequence, retaining the most common genes and DNA. Here the sample has hundreds of thousands of distinct CDR3 sequences; around 41% occur a single time. The ten biggest clones cover around 10% of the sample. Material for sequencing was blood, either unsorted or a sorted T cell fraction (not recorded which). These receptors all come from a human donor who was either an allogeneic HSCT recipient or a stem cell or donor lymphocyte infusion donor (not recorded which). It is not recorded whose cells these are; they may come from a transplant donor.

The table lists this clonotype with a few counts. The chain is built from TRBV12-3 or TRBV12-4 and TRBJ1-5; tentative D call: TRBD1 (5 bases). Trimming shortened V by 4 bases and J by 5 bases, and 9 bases separated the two germline ends. The CDR3 runs 13 residues. CDR3 in amino acids: CASSWGVDQPQHF. For the CDR3, the DNA is TGTGCCAGCAGTTGGGGGGTAGATCAGCCCCAGCATTTT.

The chain joins TRBV5-1 to TRBJ1-3; D gene unclear. V was shortened by 0 bases and J by 0 bases, with 4 bases between the two germline ends. Germline assignment: CDR1 SGHRS and CDR2 YFSETQ. The CDR3 is made up of 14 amino acids. CDR3 nucleotides: TGCGCCAGCAGCTTGGGGCTCTCTGGAAACACCATATATTTT. The encoded protein is CASSLGLSGNTIYF.

The CDR3, as DNA: TGTGCCAGCTCACCCTCTTTGGAGACAGATACGCAGTATTTT. Its protein is CASSPSLETDTQYF. V and J are TRBV18 and TRBJ2-3; D remains ambiguous. Germline CDR1 KGHSH, CDR2 LQKENI. V was pared by 3 bases and J by 3 bases, with 10 bases between. The CDR3 consists of 14 residues.

The CDR3 nucleotides read TGTGCCAGCAGCTTAGAGGGGGGAGCCCTCCACTTT. Translation: CASSLEGGALHF. The gene calls are TRBV7-2 and TRBJ1-6; possibly TRBD1 for D (6 bases). This CDR3 has 12 amino acids. Trimming stripped 1 base from V and 14 bases from J, with 9 bases between. Germline lookup yields CDR1 SGHTA and CDR2 FQGNSA. The whole variable domain, remainder taken from reference TRBV7-2 and TRBJ1-6, is GAGVSQSPSNKVTEKGKDVELRCDPISGHTALYWYRQSLGQGLEFLIYFQGNSAPDKSGLPSDRFSAERTGGSVSTLTIQRTQQEDSAVYLCASSLEGGALHFGNGTRLTVT.

This clonotype was observed a handful of times. V usage is TRBV20-1 and J usage is TRBJ1-1; D might be TRBD1 (5 bases). Germline CDR1 and CDR2: DFQATT and SNEGSKA (reference sequence). Trimming removed 6 bases at V and 0 bases at J, with 20 bases between. The CDR3 contains 16 residues. The CDR3 reads CSAPAGASTMNTEAFF. The DNA for the CDR3 is TGCAGTGCCCCCGCCGGGGCCTCAACTATGAACACTGAAGCTTTCTTT.

A note on this clonotype: The junction differs from germline at one of its ends, possibly a read error. The J gene is TRBJ1-4, the V gene TRBV3-1; no clear D. Germline V CDR1 and CDR2: LGHDT, YNNKEL (reference sequence). The CDR3 contains 14 residues. Written as DNA, the CDR3 is TGCGCCAGCAGCCGCCATGGGGTTGGCGAAAAACTGTTTTTT. Protein sequence: CASSRHGVGEKLFF. The full variable domain, its missing parts supplied by reference TRBV3-1 and TRBJ1-4, is DTAVSQTPKYLVTQMGNDKSIKCEQNLGHDTMYWYKQDSKKFLKIMFSYNNKELIINETVPNRFSPKSPDKAHLNLHINSLELGDSAVYFCASSRHGVGEKLFFGSGTQLSVL.

The chain has TRBV29-1 and TRBJ2-6; no firm D call. The CDR3 runs 12 residues. V was clipped by 2 bases and J by 1 base, with 0 bases between them. Germline V gene lookup returns CDR1 SQVTM and CDR2 ANQGSEA. The CDR3 spells CSVESGANVLTF. The CDR3 nucleotides are TGCAGCGTTGAATCTGGGGCCAACGTCCTGACTTTC.

This sequence joins TRBV25-1 and TRBJ2-1; D uncertain. CDR3 length: 14 residues. CDR1 and CDR2 from the germline V gene are MGHDK and SYGVNS. Trimming removed 7 bases from V and 4 bases from J, with 14 bases in between. CDR3 loop: CASTRGEVYNEQFF. The CDR3, as DNA: TGTGCCAGCACCCGAGGAGAGGTATACAATGAGCAGTTCTTC.

This clonotype was recorded only once. The rearrangement links TRBV29-1 to TRBJ2-7; the match to TRBD1 covers 8 bases. This CDR3 comprises 14 residues. The germline gives CDR1 SQVTM, CDR2 ANQGSEA. The J segment lost 8 bases and the V segment lost 8 bases, leaving 17 bases of the junction unmatched. The CDR3 DNA follows: TGCAGCATTCGCCTCTTGGGACAGGTAGATCAGCAGTACTTC. It codes for CSIRLLGQVDQQYF.

The rearrangement links TRBV7-9 to TRBJ1-1; weak D call: TRBD1 (6 bases). V was pared by 9 bases and J by 3 bases, with 11 bases between. This CDR3 contains 12 residues. CDR1 is SEHNR, CDR2 FQNEAQ, per germline (reference sequence). CDR3 in DNA: TGTGCCAGTGGCAGACAGGACACTGAAGCTTTCTTT. Amino acid sequence: CASGRQDTEAFF.

This clonotype has only a few counts. The chain uses TRBV7-9 and TRBJ1-1, with D possibly matching TRBD1 (6 bases). The CDR3 has 14 residues. The germline V gene has CDR1 SEHNR and CDR2 FQNEAQ (reference sequence). The ends were cut back, 0 bases at V and 8 bases at J, with 13 bases in the middle. In nucleotides, the CDR3 is TGTGCCAGCAGCTTAGCCGCAACAGGGAGAGAAGCTTTCTTT. This codes for CASSLAATGREAFF.

This clonotype was found a few times. This chain joins TRBV20-1 and TRBJ1-6; TRBD1 might be the D (6 bases). Trimming left V 4 bases short and J 5 bases short, with 18 bases between. This CDR3 has 16 residues. Germline loops: CDR1 DFQATT, CDR2 SNEGSKA (reference sequence). The chain's CDR3 is CSATVAGARDNSPLHF. DNA for the CDR3: TGCAGTGCTACCGTGGCGGGGGCGAGGGATAATTCACCCCTCCACTTT.

A single count supports this clonotype. The chain recombines TRBV4-1 with TRBJ1-6; TRBD1 agrees at 7 bases. Germline CDR1 and CDR2: MGHRA and YSYEKL. The CDR3 totals 17 residues. V trimming: 5 bases; J trimming: 4 bases; junction bases outside the gene matches: 11. CDR3 in amino acids: CASSNRLRGQYNSPLHF. CDR3 DNA: TGCGCCAGCAGCAACCGTTTGCGGGGACAGTATAATTCACCCCTCCACTTT.

This clonotype has more than one count but fewer than ten. Here the CDR3 DNA reads TGCAGTGCCGCGGACGGCATCTCCTATAATTCACCCCTCCACTTT. It translates to CSAADGISYNSPLHF. The chain links TRBV20-1 to TRBJ1-6; D is undetermined. Germline CDR1 reads DFQATT; CDR2 reads SNEGSKA (reference sequence). The CDR3 length is 15 residues. V was cut by 6 bases and J by 0 bases, with 12 bases left in between.

The chain links TRBV12-3 or TRBV12-4 to TRBJ1-5; the D is unclear. V lost 0 bases to trimming and J lost 6 bases, with 15 bases between them. CDR3 length: 16 residues. The CDR3 protein is CASSLAGPPGIQPQHF. The CDR3 DNA follows: TGTGCCAGCAGTTTAGCAGGTCCGCCGGGCATTCAGCCCCAGCATTTT.

This clonotype turned up a few times. This chain joins TRBV11-3 and TRBJ1-5; no reliable D call. The CDR3 covers 12 residues. Germline V gene sequence: CDR1 SGHNT, CDR2 YENEEA. Trimming cost V 6 bases and J 6 bases, with 9 bases left between them. This CDR3 reads CASSPYRQPQHF. For the CDR3, the DNA is TGTGCCAGCAGTCCTTATCGTCAGCCCCAGCATTTT.

In DNA form, the CDR3 reads TGTGCCAGCAGTGAGGGACAGGGCGGGTACGAGCAGTACTTC. Amino acid sequence: CASSEGQGGYEQYF. This sequence joins TRBV2 and TRBJ2-7; 9 bases fit TRBD1. The junction had 4 bases not matched to a gene; V was cut back by 3 bases and J by 4 bases. The germline V gene encodes CDR1 SNHLY and CDR2 FYNNEI. The length of the CDR3 is 14 residues.

This clonotype was observed a handful of times. The gene calls are TRBV29-1 and TRBJ2-7, with D hard to call. From germline, CDR1 is SQVTM and CDR2 ANQGSEA. The CDR3 has 10 residues. Trimming shortened V by 4 bases and J by 5 bases, and 6 bases separated the two germline ends. The CDR3, as DNA: TGCAGCGTTGGAGTCCACGAGCAGTACTTC. This gives the protein CSVGVHEQYF.

V is TRBV11-2 and J is TRBJ2-4; D is uncertain. The ends were cut back, 3 bases at V and 0 bases at J, with 9 bases in the middle. Germline V gene data show CDR1 as SGHAT and CDR2 as FQNNGV. This CDR3 comprises 15 residues. CDR3 amino acids: CASSLTSLAKNIQYF. The CDR3 coding sequence is TGTGCCAGCAGCTTGACAAGTCTAGCCAAAAACATTCAGTACTTC.

The chain has TRBV9 and TRBJ2-1; 8 bases agree with TRBD2. CDR3 size: 16 residues. CDR1 is SGDLS and CDR2 is YYNGEE in the germline V gene. V lost 3 bases to trimming and J lost 7 bases; unmatched junction nucleotides: 12. In DNA form, the CDR3 reads TGTGCCAGCAGCGCCTCCGGGGGGGCCTTAAATAATGAGCAGTTCTTC. Residues: CASSASGGALNNEQFF.

This clonotype appeared a few times. The chain couples TRBV27 to TRBJ2-5; the D gene is possibly TRBD2 (7 bases). This CDR3 spans 17 amino acids. Trimming shortened V by 2 bases and J by 4 bases, and 20 bases separated the two germline ends. Looked up from germline, CDR1 is MNHEY and CDR2 is SMNVEV (reference sequence). The CDR3 DNA follows: TGTGCCAGCAGTTTAATGTGGGGGGGCCGGGCTCGAGAGACCCAGTACTTC. This encodes CASSLMWGGRARETQYF.

This rearrangement joins TRBV6-5 to TRBJ1-6; TRBD1 matches 8 bases. The junction had 10 bases not matched to a gene; V was cut back by 6 bases and J by 6 bases. CDR1 is MNHEY, CDR2 SVGAGI, per germline. This CDR3 is built from 16 residues. CDR3 in DNA: TGTGCCAGCAGGGGCACAGGGGGAAGGGGTAATTCACCCCTCCACTTT. Translating gives CASRGTGGRGNSPLHF.

The V and J genes are TRBV3-1 and TRBJ1-1; D is perhaps TRBD1 (5 bases). V was shortened by 4 bases and J by 5 bases, with 14 bases between the two germline ends. CDR1 and CDR2 (germline): LGHDT, YNNKEL (reference sequence). The length of the CDR3 is 14 residues. CDR3: CASSRGRVRTEAFF. DNA of the CDR3: TGTGCCAGCAGCCGGGGCCGGGTTAGGACTGAAGCTTTCTTT.